The 10 T cell receptor beta chains below come from one sample, sequenced in a study of blood T cells in healthy people across ages. The use of a sample-barcoded 5' primer and a J-beta primer mix characterized a second PCR of roughly 6 to 11 cycles. TCRdb ran MiXCR on the 5' RACE reads and lists one entry per CDR3 protein. The data contain fewer than 900,000 distinct CDR3 sequences, 35% to 45% of them seen just once; the ten biggest clones take up roughly 19%. The sequencing input was blood. The source is a woman aged 55-70 years in good health.

This clonotype was recorded many times. This sequence joins TRBV29-1 and TRBJ2-1, with TRBD2 identical over 7 bases. V dropped 1 base and J dropped 0; count of bases not matched to a gene: 9. The CDR3 sequence is 17 residues long. Per the germline V gene, CDR1 is SQVTM and CDR2 is ANQGSEA. The CDR3, as DNA: TGCAGCGTTGAAGGTCTAGCGGTAACCACCTCCTACAATGAGCAGTTCTTC. It is translated as CSVEGLAVTTSYNEQFF.

V is TRBV20-1 and J is TRBJ2-2, with TRBD2 identical over 9 bases. This CDR3 is 16 amino acids long. V shed 2 bases and J 5 bases; nucleotides not matched to a gene: 9. The germline CDR1 and CDR2 sequences are DFQATT and SNEGSKA (reference sequence). The CDR3 spells CSARRSGSFQTGELFF. CDR3 DNA sequence: TGCAGTGCTAGACGTAGCGGGAGTTTCCAAACCGGGGAGCTGTTTTTT.

The chain employs TRBV12-3 or TRBV12-4 and TRBJ2-1; 10 bases are a match to TRBD2. CDR3 length equals 15 residues. V dropped 3 bases and J dropped 6; count of bases not matched to a gene: 5. The CDR3 DNA follows: TGTGCCAGCAGTTTTAGAGCGGGGGGGATCAATGAGCAGTTCTTC. This encodes CASSFRAGGINEQFF.

V and J are TRBV5-1 and TRBJ2-2, with D uncertain. The V gene's germline CDR1 is SGHRS and CDR2 YFSETQ. The V gene lost 0 bases and the J gene lost 3 bases, with 6 bases spanning the gap. The CDR3 covers 14 residues. CDR3 region: CASSLDTYTGELFF. DNA for the CDR3: TGCGCCAGCAGCTTGGATACTTACACCGGGGAGCTGTTTTTT.

The V call is TRBV29-1, the J call TRBJ2-5, with D perhaps matching TRBD2 (6 bases). V lost 3 bases and J lost 0, with 17 bases in between. CDR1 and CDR2 (germline): SQVTM, ANQGSEA. CDR3 length: 16 amino acids. The CDR3, as DNA: TGCAGCGTTGATGGTTATAGCGGACCCAACCAAGAGACCCAGTACTTC. It yields the protein CSVDGYSGPNQETQYF. Full variable domain (rest looked up from reference TRBV29-1 and TRBJ2-5): SAVISQKPSRDICQRGTSLTIQCQVDSQVTMMFWYRQQPGQSLTLIATANQGSEATYESGFVIDKFPISRPNLTFSTLTVSNMSPEDSSIYLCSVDGYSGPNQETQYFGPGTRLLVL.

The CDR3 loop is CATHRGGSHNEQFF. CDR3 DNA sequence: TGTGCCACCCACAGAGGGGGGTCCCACAATGAGCAGTTCTTC. The chain joins TRBV10-3 to TRBJ2-1; D could derive from TRBD1 or TRBD2 (6 bases each). In germline, CDR1 is ENHRY, CDR2 SYGVKD. The V and J ends lost 10 bases and 5 bases respectively, with 18 bases between them. The CDR3 contains 14 residues.

The chain links TRBV11-2 to TRBJ2-3; D possibly uses TRBD1 or TRBD2 (6 bases each). V was clipped by 1 base and J by 2 bases, with 16 bases between them. The CDR3 consists of 17 residues. Germline V gene lookup returns CDR1 SGHAT and CDR2 FQNNGV. The CDR3 bases are TGTGCCAGCAGCTTAGGTGGTGCCGGGGGCTACACAGATACGCAGTATTTT. The encoded protein is CASSLGGAGGYTDTQYF.

The rearrangement uses TRBV12-3 or TRBV12-4 and TRBJ2-1, with a weak D call TRBD2 (6 bases). Trimming left V 4 bases short and J 9 bases short, with 13 bases between. The CDR3 contains 13 residues. CDR3 region: CASSSGLPSEQFF. Written as DNA, the CDR3 is TGTGCCAGCAGTTCGGGACTCCCAAGTGAGCAGTTCTTC.

In the case of this clonotype: With a much larger clone just one base away, this may be a read error. This chain connects TRBV2 to TRBJ2-1; D unclear. Germline loops: CDR1 SNHLY, CDR2 FYNNEI. The V and J ends lost 3 bases and 3 bases respectively, with 12 bases between them. CDR3 length: 15 amino acids. The CDR3 sequence is CASSDGDNNYNEQFF. CDR3 sequence (DNA): TGTGCCAGCAGTGACGGTGACAATAACTACAATGAGCAGTTCTTC.

The chain links TRBV7-9 to TRBJ2-3; D is perhaps TRBD1 or TRBD2 (5 bases each). The ends were cut back, 6 bases at V and 0 bases at J, with 19 bases in the middle. This CDR3 is 17 amino acids long. Germline loops: CDR1 SEHNR, CDR2 FQNEAQ (reference sequence). The CDR3 reads CASRPGRGSPSTDTQYF. CDR3 coding DNA: TGTGCCAGCAGACCAGGACGGGGCTCACCGAGCACAGATACGCAGTATTTT.